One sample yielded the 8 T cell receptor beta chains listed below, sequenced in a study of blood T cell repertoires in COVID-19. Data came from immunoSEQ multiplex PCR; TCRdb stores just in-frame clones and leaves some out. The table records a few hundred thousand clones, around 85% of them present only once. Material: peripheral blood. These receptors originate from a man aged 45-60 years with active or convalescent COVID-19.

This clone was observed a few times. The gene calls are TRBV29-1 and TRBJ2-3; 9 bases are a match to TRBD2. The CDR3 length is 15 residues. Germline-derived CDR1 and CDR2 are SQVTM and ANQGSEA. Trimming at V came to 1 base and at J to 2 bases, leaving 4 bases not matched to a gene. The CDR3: CSVEGASGITDTQYF. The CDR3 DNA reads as TGCAGCGTTGAAGGGGCTAGCGGGATCACAGATACGCAGTATTTT.

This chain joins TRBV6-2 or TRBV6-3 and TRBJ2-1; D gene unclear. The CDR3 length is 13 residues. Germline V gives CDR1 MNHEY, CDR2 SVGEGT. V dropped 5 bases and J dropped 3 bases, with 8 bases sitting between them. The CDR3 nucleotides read TGTGCCAGCAGTCGCCGAGACTACAATGAGCAGTTCTTC. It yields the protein CASSRRDYNEQFF.

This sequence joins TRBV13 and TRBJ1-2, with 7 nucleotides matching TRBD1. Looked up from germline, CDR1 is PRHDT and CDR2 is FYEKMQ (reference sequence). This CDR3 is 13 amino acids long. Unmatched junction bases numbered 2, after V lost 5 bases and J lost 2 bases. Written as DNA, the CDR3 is TGTGCCAGCAGCACGGGACAGAACTATGGCTACACCTTC. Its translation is CASSTGQNYGYTF.

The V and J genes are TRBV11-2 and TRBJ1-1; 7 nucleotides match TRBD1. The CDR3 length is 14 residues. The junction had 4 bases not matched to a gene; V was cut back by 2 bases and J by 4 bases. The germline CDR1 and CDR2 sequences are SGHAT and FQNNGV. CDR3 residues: CASSLKGATTEAFF. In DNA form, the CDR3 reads TGTGCCAGCAGCTTAAAGGGGGCGACCACTGAAGCTTTCTTT.

CDR3 in DNA: TGTGCCAGCAGTTACTCGACCGGGACTCTTAAGCGGTACTTC. Translation: CASSYSTGTLKRYF. The genes are TRBV6-5 and TRBJ2-7, with D possibly TRBD2 on 6 matching bases. CDR1 is MNHEY, CDR2 SVGAGI, per germline. The CDR3 extends over 14 amino acids. V dropped 0 bases and J dropped 12 bases, with 18 bases sitting between them.

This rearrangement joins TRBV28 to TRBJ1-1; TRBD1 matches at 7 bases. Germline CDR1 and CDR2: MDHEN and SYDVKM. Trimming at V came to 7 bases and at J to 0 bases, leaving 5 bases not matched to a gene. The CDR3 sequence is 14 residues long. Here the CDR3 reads CASKTGAVNTEAFF. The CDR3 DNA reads TGTGCCAGCAAAACAGGGGCGGTGAACACTGAAGCTTTCTTT.

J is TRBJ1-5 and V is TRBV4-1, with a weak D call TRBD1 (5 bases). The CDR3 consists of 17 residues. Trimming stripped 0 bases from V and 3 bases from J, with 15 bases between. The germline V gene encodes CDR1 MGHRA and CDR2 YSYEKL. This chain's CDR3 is CASSQEGSQGNNQPQHF. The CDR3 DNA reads TGCGCCAGCAGCCAAGAGGGGTCCCAGGGTAACAATCAGCCCCAGCATTTT.

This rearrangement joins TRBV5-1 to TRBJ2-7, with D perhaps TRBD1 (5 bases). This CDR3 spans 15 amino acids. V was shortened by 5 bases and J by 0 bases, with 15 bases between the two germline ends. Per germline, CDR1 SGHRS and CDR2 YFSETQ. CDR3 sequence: CASSPASGSSYEQYF. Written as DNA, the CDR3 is TGCGCCAGCAGTCCTGCGTCAGGGTCCTCCTACGAGCAGTACTTC. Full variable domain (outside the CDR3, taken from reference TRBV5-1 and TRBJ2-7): KAGVTQTPRYLIKTRGQQVTLSCSPISGHRSVSWYQQTPGQGLQFLFEYFSETQRNKGNFPGRFSGRQFSNSRSEMNVSTLELGDSALYLCASSPASGSSYEQYFGPGTRLTVT.